This T cell receptor beta chain was sequenced for a study of Tregs in tolerant kidney transplant recipients. Findings and caveats of the study: Biological reproducibility was not directly addressed, but technical replication error appeared minimal.

Measured with immunoSEQ multiplex PCR; TCRdb has only the in-frame clones, and not every one. This repertoire includes tens of thousands of clones. With respect to this clone: Its antigen is unknown. The read finishes 3 residues shy of the CDR3 end, and the germline J gene is used to complete it.

Mixed chimerism was transient after nonmyeloablative marrow transplants from related graft donors. Germline lookup yields CDR1 SGHRS and CDR2 YFSETQ. The CDR3 length is 18 residues. V lost 0 bases to trimming and J lost 2 bases; unmatched junction nucleotides: 9. V is TRBV5-1 and J is TRBJ2-7; 12 bases agree with TRBD2. The sequence was obtained from a human patient who received a combined kidney and bone marrow transplant. Certain T cells may be donor cells from the graft. The source was CD4+ T cells from blood (PBMCs), collected 24 months after the transplant. CDR3 region: CASSLASETSGGPYEQYF. The sequenced part of the CDR3 DNA is TGCGCCAGCAGCTTGGCCTCGGAGACTAGCGGGGGACCCTACGAG.